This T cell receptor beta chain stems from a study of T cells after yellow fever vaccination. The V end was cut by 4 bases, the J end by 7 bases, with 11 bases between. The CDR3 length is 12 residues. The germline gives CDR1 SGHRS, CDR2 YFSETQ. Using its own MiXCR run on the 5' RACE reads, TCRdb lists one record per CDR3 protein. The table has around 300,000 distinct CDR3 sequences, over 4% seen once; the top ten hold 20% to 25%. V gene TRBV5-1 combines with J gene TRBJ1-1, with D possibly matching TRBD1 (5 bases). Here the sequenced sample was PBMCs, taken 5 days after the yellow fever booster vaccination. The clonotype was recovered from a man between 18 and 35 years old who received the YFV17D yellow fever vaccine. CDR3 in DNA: TGCGCCAGCAGCCCAGACAGTTTTGAAGCTTTCTTT. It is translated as CASSPDSFEAFF.